This record looks at one T cell receptor beta chain sequence and its context. Its antigen is not known. The V segment lost 6 bases and the J segment 6 bases; nucleotides outside the gene matches: 7. Germline V lookup: CDR1 MNHEY, CDR2 SMNVEV (reference sequence). The CDR3 sequence is 13 residues long. The record originates from a study of T cells in localized non-small cell lung cancer. Only in-frame clones appear in the TCRdb table, and some are missing; sequencing was by immunoSEQ multiplex PCR. The data hold some 19,000 clones, with about 93% observed a single time. Study-level results: A single tumor region was sequenced, leaving heterogeneity possible. There were a median roughly 62 of the top 100 tumor clones appearing in adjacent lung. The study found T cell clonality highest in uninvolved adjacent lung, above tumor. Among blood samples, higher T cell density accompanied longer overall survival.

This sequence originates from a male donor older than 55 with stage I squamous cell lung carcinoma. Sample: peripheral blood, taken before any cancer treatment. V and J are TRBV27 and TRBJ1-2, with TRBD1 matching 7 bases. CDR3 in amino acids: CASRPTGDDGYTF. In DNA, the CDR3 is TGTGCCAGCAGGCCCACAGGGGACGATGGCTACACCTTC.